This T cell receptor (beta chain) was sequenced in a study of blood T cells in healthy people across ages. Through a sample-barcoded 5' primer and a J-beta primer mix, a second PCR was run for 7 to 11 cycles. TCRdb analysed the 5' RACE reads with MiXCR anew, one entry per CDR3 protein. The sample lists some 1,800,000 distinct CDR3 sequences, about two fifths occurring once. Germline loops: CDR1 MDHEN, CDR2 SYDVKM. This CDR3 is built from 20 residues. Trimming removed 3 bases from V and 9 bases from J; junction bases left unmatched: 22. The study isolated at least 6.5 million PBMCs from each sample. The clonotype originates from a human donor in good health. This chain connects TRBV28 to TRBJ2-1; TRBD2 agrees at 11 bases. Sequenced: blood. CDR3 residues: CASSFPLLAGAPNAIREQFF. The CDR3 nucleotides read TGTGCCAGCAGTTTCCCCCTACTAGCGGGGGCCCCAAACGCAATCCGTGAGCAGTTCTTC.